This T cell receptor (beta chain) was obtained from a study of T cells after yellow fever vaccination (dated by TCRdb to between 2018 and 2021). For the study in its entirety: The SMART-Seq v4 Ultra Low Input RNA kit was used to prepare libraries from fractions with low cell numbers. Blood was collected at multiple timepoints before and after primary and secondary immunization, and bulk PBMC replicates and cell subsets were isolated. To follow T-cell clones before and after primary and booster YFV17D yellow fever vaccination, bulk TCR alpha and beta repertoires were sequenced over time. Two healthy male donors, one aged 18 to 30 and one aged 30 to 40 years, made up the cohort. Paper-wide results and their limitations: After the booster, most of the clones that had expanded following primary vaccination were detected again (roughly 97% of CD4 and 80% to 90% of CD8), which suggests that memory was broadly maintained. The secondary T-cell response was found to be weaker but faster than the primary response, with a peak reached on day 5 rather than on day 15. Computational filtering was needed because FACS-sorted repertoires could contain abundant contaminating clonotypes from the bulk population. Because only two donors were included in the study, the extent to which the findings can be generalized is limited. A small fraction of clonotypes appeared in both the CD4 and CD8 compartments, likely as a result of convergent recombination.

TCRdb lists the instrument as Illumina NovaSeq 6000. Synthesis of TCR cDNA relied on 5'RACE template switching, a step that introduced a universal primer site along with unique molecular identifiers. Priming of cDNA synthesis was performed from both the TCR alpha and TCR beta constant segments. Library amplification used two PCR steps, and the second PCR step added sample barcodes and sequencing adapters. Sequencing of libraries was performed on Illumina HiSeq 2500 (2x100 bp) or NovaSeq (2x150 bp). On the study's bioinformatics: Reads were demultiplexed and collapsed into UMI consensus sequences with MIGEC, and V(D)J alignment was performed with MiXCR. Clonotypes responding to the vaccine were identified with edgeR on replicate PBMC samples, with the criteria of FDR below 0.01 and a log2 fold change above 5 up to day 15. Bulk clonotypes were assigned CD4 or CD8 identity according to which sequenced CD4 or CD8 repertoire held them at higher abundance. Using fastp at Q25 and MiXCR, TCRdb reprocessed the public reads and kept productive beta chains. Entries are consolidated by CDR3 protein sequence, retaining the most common genes and DNA. The authors' filters were not applied to this entry. The sample table records some 300,000 distinct CDR3 sequences; roughly 10% of these occur just once. The ten biggest clones cover around 3.2% of the sample.

Points on this clonotype: Its antigen is currently not known. Base qualities are missing; no much larger clone stands one base away.

The CDR3 runs 13 amino acids, cysteine and phenylalanine included. The kept DNA is CDR3 alone, 39 bases in frame from the first base. In the germline V gene (reference sequence), CDR1 corresponds to SEHNR and CDR2 to FQNEAQ. V loses 4 bases, J loses 9 bases, and the germline ends lie 10 bases apart. Sample treatment or condition, as interpreted from the label and publication: live attenuated yellow fever vaccine strain. A standard Ficoll-Paque protocol was used to isolate PBMCs from peripheral blood. Dynabeads CD4 and CD8 positive selection kits were used to isolate the CD4 and CD8 T-cell fractions. RNA was extracted with TriZol from bulk PBMCs, CD4 and CD8 fractions, and dextramer-positive and dextramer-negative fractions.

The chain employs TRBV7-9 and TRBJ1-6, with the D gene call left open. The clonotype originates from a man in his late teens or twenties who received the YFV17D yellow fever vaccine. Sequenced material: CD4+ T cells sorted from PBMCs, taken 45 days after the yellow fever booster vaccination. The bases read TGTGCCAGCAGCTCCTGGCCCTTTTCACCCCTCCACTTT. Protein translation: CASSSWPFSPLHF.